This entry lists 30 T cell receptor beta chains sequenced from one sample in a study of blood T cell repertoires in COVID-19. The data were produced by immunoSEQ multiplex PCR, yet TCRdb's version contains in-frame clones alone and is incomplete. The sample holds fewer than 450,000 clones; 88% are singletons and the top ten take over 10%. The sample comprised peripheral blood. Every receptor here comes from a woman aged 45-65 years with COVID-19, enrolled during active disease.

V gene TRBV18 combines with J gene TRBJ1-1; 7 positions match TRBD1. This CDR3 has 14 residues. Germline loops: CDR1 KGHSH, CDR2 LQKENI. V lost 4 bases, J lost 4 bases, and 6 bases stayed unmatched. Here the CDR3 DNA reads TGTGCCAGCTCACTTACAGGGGTCGGCACTGAAGCTTTCTTT. Amino acids: CASSLTGVGTEAFF.

This clone turned up a few times. This sequence joins TRBV20-1 and TRBJ1-2, with D unresolved. The CDR3 has 10 amino acids. Trimming cost V 1 base and J 12 bases, with 9 bases left between them. The germline V gene has CDR1 DFQATT and CDR2 SNEGSKA (reference sequence). In nucleotides, the CDR3 is TGCAGTGCTAGAGCCGTACAAGACACCTTC. Amino acid sequence: CSARAVQDTF.

This chain connects TRBV7-2 to TRBJ1-2; D perhaps matches TRBD1 (6 bases). Trimming removed 4 bases from V and 5 bases from J, with 17 bases in between. The CDR3 loop spans 15 amino acids. Per germline, CDR1 SGHTA and CDR2 FQGNSA. CDR3 nucleotides: TGTGCCAGCAGCTCCGTTACAGGGTTAGGGTATGGCTACACCTTC. Protein product: CASSSVTGLGYGYTF.

The rearrangement joins TRBV5-1 to TRBJ1-2, with 7 bases lining up with TRBD1. The CDR3 is 14 residues long. V lost 1 base to trimming and J lost 0 bases; unmatched junction nucleotides: 0. CDR1 and CDR2 from the germline V gene are SGHRS and YFSETQ. CDR3 loop: CASSLTGANYGYTF. The CDR3 coding sequence is TGCGCCAGCAGCTTGACAGGGGCTAACTATGGCTACACCTTC.

The chain employs TRBV9 and TRBJ2-4, with TRBD2 matching 9 bases. The CDR3 has 17 residues. Losses at the gene ends were 3 bases for V and 3 bases for J; bases not matched to a gene: 10. Germline CDR1 and CDR2: SGDLS and YYNGEE. This CDR3 is CASSAAGGRGSKNIQYF. Written as DNA, the CDR3 is TGTGCCAGCAGCGCGGCGGGGGGGCGCGGAAGCAAAAACATTCAGTACTTC. Looking up the rest from reference TRBV9 and TRBJ2-4 gives the full variable domain: DSGVTQTPKHLITATGQRVTLRCSPRSGDLSVYWYQQSLDQGLQFLIQYYNGEERAKGNILERFSAQQFPDLHSELNLSSLELGDSALYFCASSAAGGRGSKNIQYFGAGTRLSVL.

CDR3 sequence: CASSPPGYYGYTF. DNA of the CDR3: TGTGCCAGTAGCCCCCCGGGATATTATGGCTACACCTTC. The chain links TRBV19 to TRBJ1-2; D uncertain. The CDR3 is 13 residues long. The germline V gene encodes CDR1 LNHDA and CDR2 SQIVND (reference sequence). Trimming pared 6 bases from V and 5 bases from J, leaving 13 bases between.

The chain recombines TRBV3-1 (or the pseudogene TRBV3-2) with TRBJ2-2, with D unresolved. This CDR3 region has 13 residues. Between the trimmed V and J ends, which lost 4 bases and 4 bases, there was a span of 7 bases. Germline-derived CDR1 and CDR2 are LGHDT and YNNKEL (reference sequence). The CDR3 nucleotides are TGTGCCAGCAGCCCCCGCAGCACCGGGGAGCTGTTTTTT. Translating gives CASSPRSTGELFF.

This chain joins TRBV6-4 and TRBJ2-1, with TRBD2 matching 16 bases. The CDR3 length is 18 residues. CDR1 and CDR2 from the germline V gene are MRHNA and SNTAGT. With V trimmed by 8 bases and J by 6 bases, 13 bases remained unmatched. DNA for the CDR3: TGTGCCAGCGCTCCGGGACTAGCGGGGGGGCTTAGAATCAATGAGCAGTTCTTC. It codes for CASAPGLAGGLRINEQFF.

This clone was observed a single time. The chain couples TRBV10-1 to TRBJ2-5, with 9 bases lining up with TRBD2. This CDR3 spans 15 amino acids. With V trimmed by 5 bases and J by 5 bases, 9 bases remained unmatched. Germline V lookup: CDR1 WNHNN, CDR2 SYGVQD (reference sequence). The CDR3 spells CASSHSGGLGETQYF. For the CDR3, the DNA is TGCGCCAGCAGTCATAGCGGGGGTCTTGGGGAGACCCAGTACTTC.

There are a few counts of this clone. The rearrangement links TRBV12-3 or TRBV12-4 to TRBJ1-6; 7 bases are a match to TRBD1. The CDR3 length is 13 residues. V was clipped by 7 bases and J by 11 bases; unmatched bases: 8. CDR3 sequence: CASTLGQPTPLHF. The CDR3 DNA is TGTGCCAGCACCCTGGGACAGCCAACACCCCTCCACTTT.

This clone was picked up one time. The J gene is TRBJ1-1, the V gene TRBV29-1, with D unresolved. CDR1 and CDR2 from the germline V gene are SQVTM and ANQGSEA. The CDR3 has 10 residues. The V end was cut by 4 bases, the J end by 7 bases, with 7 bases between. DNA for the CDR3: TGCAGCGTTGCCCCCTATGAAGCTTTCTTT. Its translation: CSVAPYEAFF.

This rearrangement joins TRBV12-3 or TRBV12-4 to TRBJ1-1, with D hard to call. CDR3 length: 13 residues. The V end was cut by 6 bases, the J end by 10 bases, with 18 bases between. CDR3 loop: CASSPGNTPTAFF. CDR3 in DNA: TGTGCCAGCAGCCCCGGGAATACCCCCACAGCTTTCTTT.

This chain uses TRBV9 with TRBJ1-6; perhaps TRBD1 as D (5 bases). Germline assignment: CDR1 SGDLS and CDR2 YYNGEE. The CDR3 covers 15 residues. V was cut by 0 bases and J by 9 bases, with 13 bases left in between. The CDR3 DNA sequence: TGTGCCAGCAGCGTAGAAGGAGGGGTGGGTTCACCCCTCCACTTT. This sequence encodes CASSVEGGVGSPLHF.

A single count supports this clone. The rearrangement joins TRBV6-1 to TRBJ2-2; no clear D. CDR1 and CDR2 (germline): MNHNS, SASEGT. The CDR3 has 14 amino acids. Trimming pared 0 bases from V and 7 bases from J, leaving 9 bases between. CDR3 protein: CASSEAWQNGELFF. The CDR3 nucleotides read TGTGCCAGCAGTGAAGCATGGCAGAACGGGGAGCTGTTTTTT.

The V and J genes are TRBV12-5 and TRBJ1-2; unclear D gene. CDR1 is LGHNT and CDR2 is FRNRAP in the germline V gene. Trimming left V 3 bases short and J 2 bases short, with 7 bases between. The CDR3 extends over 13 amino acids. The CDR3 protein is CASGLGRNYGYTF. CDR3 DNA sequence: TGTGCTAGTGGTTTAGGCAGGAACTATGGCTACACCTTC.

This clone came up a few times. The chain uses TRBV7-9 and TRBJ1-1; 7 bases are shared with TRBD1. The junction had 7 bases not matched to a gene; V was cut back by 6 bases and J by 6 bases. CDR3 length equals 13 residues. Germline V gene data show CDR1 as SEHNR and CDR2 as FQNEAQ (reference sequence). This CDR3 reads CASSRTGVPEAFF. CDR3 bases: TGTGCCAGCAGTCGTACAGGGGTCCCTGAAGCTTTCTTT.

The V gene is TRBV27, the J gene TRBJ1-2; maybe TRBD1 (5 bases). Looked up from germline, CDR1 is MNHEY and CDR2 is SMNVEV (reference sequence). The CDR3 is 13 residues long. Trimming took off 5 bases at V and 8 bases at J, with 15 bases between the two ends. In DNA, the CDR3 is TGTGCCAGCAGTGGGGCGGGGATCTGGGGCTACACCTTC. Its translation is CASSGAGIWGYTF.

The CDR3 reads CASSSLQGTDTQYF. For the CDR3, the DNA is TGTGCCAGCAGCTCTTTGCAGGGGACAGATACGCAGTATTTT. The chain uses TRBV5-4 and TRBJ2-3, with D maybe TRBD1 (6 bases). The CDR3 loop spans 14 amino acids. CDR1 and CDR2 from the germline V gene are SGHNT and YYREEE (reference sequence). V was pared by 3 bases and J by 3 bases, with 11 bases between.

Note on this clone: In the same sample, other DNA sequences code for this CDR3. The chain links TRBV27 to TRBJ1-1; D is possibly TRBD1 (6 bases). This CDR3 has 14 residues. The V end lost 3 bases, the J end lost 4 bases, and 12 bases lay between the germline ends. Germline values: CDR1 MNHEY, CDR2 SMNVEV (reference sequence). The CDR3 spells CASSFYREGTEAFF. In nucleotides, the CDR3 is TGTGCCAGCAGTTTTTACAGGGAAGGCACTGAAGCTTTCTTT.

The CDR3 loop reads CASSSWGGNTIYF. CDR3 in DNA: TGTGCCAGCAGTAGCTGGGGCGGCAACACCATATATTTT. The chain links TRBV6-5 to TRBJ1-3; possible D gene TRBD1, 5 bases. The CDR3 is 13 amino acids. Per the germline V gene, CDR1 is MNHEY and CDR2 is SVGAGI. Trimming cost V 5 bases and J 7 bases, with 12 bases left between them.

CDR3 amino acids: CASSSTRRGQGAFF. DNA for the CDR3: TGTGCCAGCAGCTCCACACGTAGGGGACAGGGGGCTTTCTTT. The V and J genes are TRBV27 and TRBJ1-1; TRBD1 matches 10 bases. The CDR3 contains 14 residues. V lost 6 bases and J lost 11; bases outside the gene matches: 12. The germline V gene has CDR1 MNHEY and CDR2 SMNVEV (reference sequence).

This chain uses TRBV6-9 with TRBJ1-2; the D is unclear. Germline V gene lookup returns CDR1 MNHGY and CDR2 SVAAGI. This CDR3 contains 10 residues. Trimming stripped 4 bases from V and 7 bases from J, with 4 bases between. CDR3 sequence (DNA): TGTGCCAGCAGTTCATGTGGCTACACCTTC. This encodes CASSSCGYTF.

The rearrangement links TRBV5-1 to TRBJ1-1, with no clear D. The germline V gene has CDR1 SGHRS and CDR2 YFSETQ. V lost 1 base, J lost 0 bases, and 10 bases lay in between. The CDR3 runs 15 residues. CDR3 amino acids: CASSLPSSMNTEAFF. CDR3 nucleotides: TGCGCCAGCAGCTTGCCGAGTAGTATGAACACTGAAGCTTTCTTT.

This clone was picked up a small number of times. The chain combines TRBV15 with TRBJ2-3, with D tentatively TRBD2 (6 bases). V shed 1 base and J shed 4 bases, with 15 bases lying between them. Germline V gene lookup returns CDR1 LNHNV and CDR2 YYDKDF (reference sequence). The CDR3 has 16 residues. The CDR3 DNA follows: TGTGCCACCAGCAGAGTCGGCGGGGTCCCTCCAGATACGCAGTATTTT. Its translation is CATSRVGGVPPDTQYF.

As concerns this clone: Other DNA sequences within the sample encode an identical CDR3. The chain has TRBV2 and TRBJ1-5; a weak D match, TRBD1 (6 bases). Germline CDR1 and CDR2: SNHLY and FYNNEI. V was cut by 6 bases and J by 7 bases, with 13 bases left in between. This CDR3 region has 13 residues. For the CDR3, the DNA is TGTGCCAGCAGGGGAGGGGGGGGGCAGCCCCAGCATTTT. Translated: CASRGGGGQPQHF.

V usage is TRBV5-1 and J usage is TRBJ1-1; D gene unclear. Germline CDR1 and CDR2: SGHRS and YFSETQ. V dropped 0 bases and J dropped 1 base, with 13 bases sitting between them. CDR3 size: 16 residues. This CDR3 is CASSLAVSGANTEAFF. CDR3 sequence (DNA): TGCGCCAGCAGCTTGGCCGTTTCCGGTGCGAACACTGAAGCTTTCTTT.

This rearrangement joins TRBV20-1 to TRBJ2-7, with D possibly matching TRBD2 (5 bases). Germline CDR1 and CDR2: DFQATT and SNEGSKA (reference sequence). CDR3 length equals 11 residues. The germline V and J ends were trimmed by 3 bases and 6 bases, with 9 bases remaining between them. The CDR3 DNA is TGCAGTGCTAGGAAAGGAGGCGAGCAGTACTTC. Its translation: CSARKGGEQYF.

The V and J genes are TRBV19 and TRBJ1-1, with D maybe TRBD1 (5 bases). This CDR3 contains 14 residues. Trimming cost V 8 bases and J 4 bases, with 17 bases left between them. From germline, CDR1 is LNHDA and CDR2 SQIVND (reference sequence). The CDR3 reads CASRDGGYSTEAFF. CDR3 nucleotides: TGTGCCAGTCGCGACGGGGGGTACAGCACTGAAGCTTTCTTT.

This clone showed up just a few times. The chain joins TRBV5-6 to TRBJ1-6; D gene uncertain. With 3 bases removed from V and 8 bases from J, the gap between germline ends came to 9 bases. The CDR3 is made up of 13 amino acids. CDR1 is SGHDT and CDR2 is YYEEEE in the germline V gene. The CDR3 loop is CASSSLTDSPLHF. The CDR3 nucleotides are TGTGCCAGCAGCTCACTCACTGATTCACCCCTCCACTTT.

The chain joins TRBV2 to TRBJ2-3; 13 positions agree with TRBD2. V was pared by 7 bases and J by 3 bases, with 7 bases of the junction left unmatched. Per the germline V gene, CDR1 is SNHLY and CDR2 is FYNNEI. The CDR3 consists of 16 residues. The CDR3 region has the DNA TGTGCCAGCATGACCTCGGGACTAGCGGGGACAGATACGCAGTATTTT. This encodes CASMTSGLAGTDTQYF.